Below are 14 T cell receptor beta chains sequenced from a single sample in a study of T cells after yellow fever vaccination. TCRdb processed the 5' RACE reads anew with MiXCR; each CDR3 protein has one entry. This sample yields over 110,000 distinct CDR3 sequences, of which over 7% are seen a single time; under 0.95% belongs to the top ten. Material: CD4+ T cells sorted from PBMCs, obtained 5 days after the yellow fever booster vaccination. The receptors stem from a man aged 25-45 years who received the YFV17D yellow fever vaccine.

In this sample, this clonotype turned up many times. The chain employs TRBV5-1 and TRBJ2-3; D perhaps matches TRBD2 (6 bases). Trimming cost V 4 bases and J 6 bases, with 18 bases left between them. Per germline, CDR1 SGHRS and CDR2 YFSETQ. This CDR3 comprises 15 residues. The CDR3 reads CASSLRDPRDDTQYF. Here the CDR3 DNA reads TGCGCCAGCAGCCTGCGGGACCCGAGGGATGATACGCAGTATTTT.

This clonotype was seen many times. V and J are TRBV20-1 and TRBJ2-1, with 7 bases that match TRBD2. The V segment lost 1 base and the J segment 5 bases; nucleotides outside the gene matches: 8. The CDR3 totals 15 residues. Germline values: CDR1 DFQATT, CDR2 SNEGSKA (reference sequence). The CDR3 bases are TGCAGTGCTAGAGGGGAGGGGTCTTTTGACAATGAGCAGTTCTTC. It yields the protein CSARGEGSFDNEQFF.

Ten or more counts support this clonotype. The chain carries TRBV20-1 and TRBJ1-3; unclear D gene. V was shortened by 3 bases and J by 4 bases, with 13 bases between the two germline ends. Per germline, CDR1 DFQATT and CDR2 SNEGSKA (reference sequence). This CDR3 has 14 residues. The CDR3 DNA is TGCAGTGCTAGGAGTCAGTCTGAAGGAAACACCATATATTTT. Translation gives CSARSQSEGNTIYF.

In the case of this clonotype: It may be a read error: a sequence one base away is much more abundant. V usage is TRBV10-3 and J usage is TRBJ1-1; 9 bases fit TRBD1. The germline gives CDR1 ENHRY, CDR2 SYGVKD. This CDR3 is 13 amino acids long. CDR3 coding DNA: TGTCCCATCAAAGGGACAGGGACCACTGAAGCTTTCTTT. Translating gives CPIKGTGTTEAFF.

This clonotype was counted at least ten times. This chain connects TRBV11-2 to TRBJ2-2; TRBD2 aligns across 11 bases. This CDR3 has 17 residues. Trimming took 8 bases from V and 8 from J; bases not matched to a gene: 16. In germline, CDR1 is SGHAT, CDR2 FQNNGV. CDR3 amino acids: CASGAYWTSGSRGELFF. The CDR3 DNA reads as TGTGCCAGCGGAGCTTACTGGACTAGCGGGTCGAGAGGGGAGCTGTTTTTT.

The gene calls are TRBV5-5 and TRBJ2-3; D gene uncertain. Trimming took 3 bases from V and 1 from J, leaving 6 bases between them. Germline CDR1 SGHKS, CDR2 YYEKEE (reference sequence). The CDR3 has 13 residues. The CDR3 sequence is CASSSAGTDTQYF. DNA for the CDR3: TGTGCCAGCAGCTCGGCGGGCACAGATACGCAGTATTTT.

This clonotype was counted ten times or more. The V and J genes are TRBV28 and TRBJ2-1; possibly TRBD2 for D (6 bases). Trimming pared 2 bases from V and 6 bases from J, leaving 11 bases between. CDR3 size: 14 residues. Germline-derived CDR1 and CDR2 are MDHEN and SYDVKM. The CDR3 DNA follows: TGTGCCAGCAGTTTAGGGGGGATCCCCAATGAGCAGTTCTTC. Translated: CASSLGGIPNEQFF.

This clonotype appeared many times. The CDR3 bases are TGTGCCGGAACCCAGGGCCCACGCTCCTACGAGCAGTACTTC. This gives the protein CAGTQGPRSYEQYF. V gene TRBV21-1 combines with J gene TRBJ2-7; the table's D call, TRBD2, has no DNA check behind it. TRBV21-1 is a known pseudogene. This CDR3 comprises 14 residues.

This clonotype was observed at least ten times. The V and J genes are TRBV12-3 or TRBV12-4 and TRBJ2-3, with D unclear. V shed 3 bases and J shed 4 bases, with 5 bases lying between them. The CDR3 contains 12 residues. CDR3 protein: CASSFGADTQYF. CDR3 DNA: TGTGCCAGCAGTTTTGGAGCAGATACGCAGTATTTT.

At least ten counts were recorded for this clonotype. The rearrangement joins TRBV4-1 to TRBJ2-5; no reliable D call. The germline gives CDR1 MGHRA, CDR2 YSYEKL. The CDR3 is 15 amino acids. V was cut by 0 bases and J by 2 bases, with 10 bases left in between. The chain's CDR3 is CASSQDRAAQETQYF. CDR3 sequence (DNA): TGCGCCAGCAGCCAAGATCGGGCGGCACAAGAGACCCAGTACTTC.

This clonotype occurred many times. The CDR3 coding sequence is TGCCATATACTGCGGGACGACCTGAACACCGGGGAGCTGTTTTTT. This sequence encodes CHILRDDLNTGELFF. This chain uses TRBV5-1 with TRBJ2-2; possible D gene TRBD2, 6 bases. The CDR3 extends over 15 amino acids. CDR1 and CDR2 from the germline V gene are SGHRS and YFSETQ.

This clonotype was recorded at least ten times. The chain employs TRBV4-3 and TRBJ1-1; D remains ambiguous. The CDR3 spans 15 residues. V gave up 4 bases and J gave up 7 bases, with 19 bases separating them. Germline V lookup: CDR1 LGHNA, CDR2 YSLEER. The CDR3 coding sequence is TGCGCCAGCAGCCGCGAATCGAGGCGCGGGAGTGAAGCTTTCTTT. This gives the protein CASSRESRRGSEAFF.

This clonotype was observed at least ten times. The J gene is TRBJ2-3, the V gene TRBV12-3 or TRBV12-4; unclear D gene. The CDR3 totals 11 residues. The V end was cut by 6 bases, the J end by 4 bases, with 5 bases between. The chain's CDR3 is CASRGSDTQYF. For the CDR3, the DNA is TGTGCCAGCAGGGGGTCAGATACGCAGTATTTT.

In the case of this clonotype: This could be a read error, since a much larger clone is one nucleotide away. The V and J genes are TRBV14 and TRBJ2-3; D gene ambiguous. CDR3 length: 13 amino acids. CDR1 SGHDN and CDR2 FVKESK come from the germline V gene. Trimming shortened V by 1 base and J by 8 bases, and 10 bases separated the two germline ends. The CDR3: CASSQARTGTQYF. DNA of the CDR3: TGTGCCAGCAGCCAAGCCCGGACGGGTACGCAGTATTTT.